Listed below are T cell receptor beta chains from one sample, sequenced in a study of blood T cell repertoires in COVID-19. Profiling relied on immunoSEQ multiplex PCR, and the TCRdb table lists in-frame clones only, not all of them. The table includes a few hundred thousand clones, approximately 81% detected once. The sample comprised peripheral blood. The receptor source for this set is a woman aged 18-29 years with acute or convalescent COVID-19. CDR3s include the opening cysteine and the closing phenylalanine or tryptophan. A D gene is named only where the DNA matches it firmly. Size is omitted from some rows. Given values are once, few, many or a class for expanded clones.

j_gene,v_gene,abundance,d_gene,CDR3aa,CDR3nt
TRBJ2-2,TRBV6-5,few,TRBD2,CASTAGGPGGELFF,TGTGCCAGCACGGCGGGAGGGCCGGGCGGGGAGCTGTTTTTT
TRBJ1-5,TRBV7-2,NA,TRBD1,CASSPRQGANQPQHF,TGTGCCAGCAGCCCCCGACAGGGGGCCAATCAGCCCCAGCATTTT
TRBJ2-2,TRBV7-2,NA,NA,CASSLRLQGGRELFF,TGTGCCAGCAGCTTACGTCTCCAGGGGGGCCGGGAGCTGTTTTTT
TRBJ2-2,TRBV6-5,NA,TRBD1,CASSSGQGGYIGELFF,TGTGCCAGCAGTTCCGGACAGGGCGGTTACATCGGGGAGCTGTTTTTT
TRBJ1-4,TRBV2,NA,TRBD1,CASRTGFTNEKLFF,TGTGCCAGCAGGACAGGGTTTACTAATGAAAAACTGTTTTTT
TRBJ2-2,TRBV6-2/TRBV6-3,NA,NA,CASSPNRQSGELFF,TGTGCCAGCAGTCCAAACCGACAGAGCGGGGAGCTGTTTTTT
TRBJ2-1,TRBV5-6,NA,TRBD1,CASSPPGQGAYNEQFF,TGTGCCAGCAGCCCACCGGGACAGGGGGCCTACAATGAGCAGTTCTTC
TRBJ1-4,TRBV27,NA,NA,CASSLGITTNEKLFF,TGTGCCAGCAGCCTGGGCATTACAACTAATGAAAAACTGTTTTTT
TRBJ2-5,TRBV30,NA,NA,CAWSLQGGETQYF,TGTGCCTGGAGTCTACAGGGCGGGGAGACCCAGTACTTC
TRBJ2-7,TRBV27,NA,NA,CASSFLASALYEQYF,TGTGCCAGCAGTTTCCTGGCTAGCGCCTTATACGAGCAGTACTTC
TRBJ1-3,TRBV12-3/TRBV12-4,few,NA,CASRGDTIYF,TGTGCCAGCAGAGGAGACACCATATATTTT
TRBJ1-2,TRBV19,NA,TRBD1,CASSIYGQGLNGYTF,TGTGCCAGTAGTATTTACGGACAGGGGTTGAATGGCTACACCTTC
TRBJ2-3,TRBV28,NA,NA,CASSGFTERTDTQYF,TGTGCCAGCAGTGGATTCACAGAACGCACAGATACGCAGTATTTT
TRBJ1-2,TRBV4-1,NA,NA,CASSQEGRATNYGYTF,TGCGCCAGCAGCCAAGAGGGCAGGGCAACTAACTATGGCTACACCTTC